Presented here are 32 T cell receptor beta chains from one specimen sequenced in a study of metastatic and nonmetastatic thyroid tumors. TCRdb re-analyzed the PCR reads through MiXCR. Among about 40,000 clones listed, roughly 10% were seen once. Ahead of thyroid surgery, no patient had received treatment of any kind. Sequencing was done on a sample of blood. All receptors derive from a female donor with papillary thyroid cancer or a benign thyroid nodule (not recorded which). Some clones in this sample may be carry-over from other donors' samples.

There are many counts of this clone. The CDR3: CASSRETASYEQYF. The CDR3 nucleotides read TGTGCCAGCAGCCGCGAAACTGCGTCCTACGAGCAGTACTTC. This rearrangement joins TRBV6-1 to TRBJ2-7; no reliable D call. This CDR3 has 14 amino acids. Germline CDR1 reads MNHNS; CDR2 reads SASEGT. Trimming stripped 6 bases from V and 1 base from J, with 13 bases between.

This clone has ten or more counts. This chain joins TRBV12-3 or TRBV12-4 and TRBJ1-1; 8 nucleotides match TRBD1. The CDR3 runs 16 residues. Unmatched junction bases numbered 8, after V lost 4 bases and J lost 1 base. The CDR3 loop reads CASSSRKGQANTEAFF. CDR3 sequence (DNA): TGTGCCAGCAGTTCACGCAAGGGACAGGCGAACACTGAAGCTTTCTTT.

There are many counts of this clone. At one boundary the junction diverges from the germline segment, which might be a read error. This sequence joins TRBV7-7 and TRBJ2-5; D possibly uses TRBD1 or TRBD2 (6 bases each). This CDR3 is built from 15 residues. CDR1 and CDR2 from the germline V gene are SSHAT and FNYEAQ (reference sequence). The CDR3, as DNA: TGTGCTAGCAGCTTAGTTAGGGGGGCCCAAGAGACCCAGTACTTC. Its protein product is CASSLVRGAQETQYF. Filled out from reference TRBV7-7 and TRBJ2-5, the complete variable domain reads GAGVSQSPRYKVTKRGQDVTLRCDPISSHATLYWYQQALGQGPEFLTYFNYEAQPDKSGLPSDRFSAERPEGSISTLTIQRTEQRDSAMYRCASSLVRGAQETQYFGPGTRLLVL.

This clone was seen ten or more times. V gene TRBV7-9 combines with J gene TRBJ2-7; 7 nucleotides align to TRBD1. The CDR3 covers 15 residues. CDR1 and CDR2 (germline): SEHNR, FQNEAQ (reference sequence). V lost 4 bases, J lost 3 bases, and 9 bases stayed unmatched. CDR3 sequence (DNA): TGTGCCAGCAGCTCTCAGAGGGGGCTCGGCTACGAGCAGTACTTC. It is translated as CASSSQRGLGYEQYF.

Only a few counts were recorded for this clone. A junction boundary mismatches the germline segment, possibly from a read error. This chain uses TRBV6-2 or TRBV6-3 with TRBJ2-7; TRBD1 might be the D (5 bases). This CDR3 is 13 amino acids long. CDR1 is MNHEY and CDR2 is SVGEGT in the germline V gene. The CDR3 loop reads CASSSFRTYDQYF. CDR3 DNA sequence: TGTGCCAGCAGTTCCTTCCGGACATACGATCAGTACTTC.

This clone occurred many times. The gene calls are TRBV27 and TRBJ2-1; D gene unclear. CDR1 and CDR2 from the germline V gene are MNHEY and SMNVEV (reference sequence). The length of the CDR3 is 13 residues. V lost 4 bases to trimming and J lost 7 bases, with 11 bases between them. Here the CDR3 reads CASSYGRINEQFF. The CDR3 region has the DNA TGTGCCAGCAGTTACGGCCGAATTAATGAGCAGTTCTTC.

There are many counts of this clone. The rearrangement links TRBV18 to TRBJ2-7; no reliable D call. Germline V CDR1 and CDR2: KGHSH, LQKENI. The CDR3 length is 12 residues. V dropped 5 bases and J dropped 4 bases, with 9 bases sitting between them. This chain's CDR3 is CASSKSEYEQYF. The CDR3 DNA follows: TGTGCCAGCTCAAAATCCGAATACGAGCAGTACTTC.

The table lists this clone with a few counts. This chain uses TRBV28 with TRBJ2-2, with D possibly TRBD1 on 5 matching bases. V was shortened by 8 bases and J by 0 bases, with 7 bases between the two germline ends. This CDR3 contains 13 residues. Germline lookup yields CDR1 MDHEN and CDR2 SYDVKM. CDR3 bases: TGTGCCAGCCAGGGCGCGAACACCGGGGAGCTGTTTTTT. Protein: CASQGANTGELFF.

The rearrangement links TRBV20-1 to TRBJ2-7; D call uncertain. The CDR3 runs to 12 residues. V was pared by 5 bases and J by 3 bases, with 11 bases between. CDR1 and CDR2 (germline): DFQATT, SNEGSKA (reference sequence). The CDR3 DNA reads as TGCAGTGCTCCCCTTACGGGCTACGAGCAGTACTTC. It codes for CSAPLTGYEQYF.

The chain links TRBV6-1 to TRBJ1-2, with 7 bases matching TRBD1. V shed 1 base, J shed 1 base, and the junction held 9 bases outside the gene matches. Germline loops: CDR1 MNHNS, CDR2 SASEGT. The CDR3 runs to 17 residues. This CDR3 is CASSEGIDREFNYGYTF. CDR3 sequence (DNA): TGTGCCAGCAGTGAAGGGATCGACAGGGAATTTAACTATGGCTACACCTTC.

This clone was seen many times. This could be a read error, since a much larger clone is one nucleotide away. V usage is TRBV20-1 and J usage is TRBJ2-1, with D possibly TRBD1 on 5 matching bases. The V end was cut by 3 bases, the J end by 6 bases, with 18 bases between. CDR3 length: 15 residues. Germline V lookup: CDR1 DFQATT, CDR2 SNEGSKA (reference sequence). CDR3 bases: TGCAGTGCTAGGGAATTAGTGGGGCCGGGCAATGAGCAGTTCTTC. Translating it yields CSARELVGPGNEQFF.

This clone was counted at least ten times. The chain recombines TRBV9 with TRBJ2-7; the match to TRBD1 covers 8 bases. CDR1 is SGDLS, CDR2 YYNGEE, per germline. This CDR3 has 13 amino acids. After removal of 3 bases from V and 12 bases from J, the junction contained 11 bases not matched to a gene. CDR3 in DNA: TGTGCCAGCAGCGGAGGGGGGAGACAGGGGTTGTACTTC. Translating gives CASSGGGRQGLYF.

In its sample, this clone was seen many times. The chain combines TRBV7-3 with TRBJ2-2, with TRBD1 identical over 7 bases. V was clipped by 5 bases and J by 6 bases; unmatched bases: 6. CDR1 is SGHTA, CDR2 FQGTGA, per germline. The CDR3 is 14 residues long. The CDR3 DNA sequence: TGTGCCAGCAGCCTAGGGACAGACTCCGGGGAGCTGTTTTTT. This sequence encodes CASSLGTDSGELFF.

The chain carries TRBV28 and TRBJ2-7; D not resolved. This CDR3 has 13 residues. Trimming took 3 bases from V and 1 from J, leaving 7 bases between them. From germline, CDR1 is MDHEN and CDR2 SYDVKM. The CDR3 is CASSLVNSYEQYF. DNA for the CDR3: TGTGCCAGCAGTTTGGTGAATTCCTACGAGCAGTACTTC.

This clone showed up many times. The chain uses TRBV27 and TRBJ2-1; 7 positions agree with TRBD2. The junction had 10 bases not matched to a gene; V was cut back by 7 bases and J by 4 bases. Looked up from germline, CDR1 is MNHEY and CDR2 is SMNVEV (reference sequence). This CDR3 is 15 amino acids long. Here the CDR3 DNA reads TGTGCCAGCATCCCTCTGGGCGGGAGATACAATGAGCAGTTCTTC. Translating gives CASIPLGGRYNEQFF.

The chain carries TRBV12-3 or TRBV12-4 and TRBJ2-3, with 7 bases aligning to TRBD2. V shed 6 bases, J shed 0 bases, and the junction held 9 bases outside the gene matches. The CDR3 length is 16 residues. CDR3 residues: CASRGNSGLSTDTQYF. CDR3 nucleotides: TGTGCCAGCAGGGGGAATAGCGGGCTTAGCACAGATACGCAGTATTTT.

This clone is medium-sized (0.01 to 0.1%) within its sample. The J gene is TRBJ1-1, the V gene TRBV5-1; possible D gene TRBD1, 6 bases. Trimming stripped 0 bases from V and 3 bases from J, with 12 bases between. The CDR3 spans 15 residues. CDR1 is SGHRS and CDR2 is YFSETQ in the germline V gene. CDR3 residues: CASSLVVGADTEAFF. Here the CDR3 DNA reads TGCGCCAGCAGCTTGGTGGTGGGGGCGGACACTGAAGCTTTCTTT.

This clone was counted ten times or more. The CDR3 loop reads CASSYQGRRSPLHF. The CDR3, as DNA: TGTGCCAGCAGTTACCAGGGGCGGAGATCACCCCTCCACTTT. This chain uses TRBV6-2 or TRBV6-3 with TRBJ1-6; D may be TRBD1 (6 bases). Germline CDR1 reads MNHEY; CDR2 reads SVGEGT. The CDR3 totals 14 residues. V was pared by 2 bases and J by 10 bases, with 12 bases between.

This clone occurred a few times. The germline gene is not matched at one end of the junction; a read error may be the cause. The chain couples TRBV6-1 to TRBJ1-1, with D possibly matching TRBD1 (5 bases). The CDR3 is 16 amino acids. CDR1 is MNHNS and CDR2 is SASEGT in the germline V gene. The CDR3 is CASSEALGGLGTESFF. DNA of the CDR3: TGTGCCAGCAGTGAAGCGCTTGGGGGTCTGGGTACTGAATCTTTCTTT.

This clone was detected many times. The chain couples TRBV19 to TRBJ2-3, with 12 bases fitting TRBD2. This CDR3 has 15 residues. The V and J ends lost 3 bases and 7 bases, in that order; junction bases with no gene match: 5. In germline, CDR1 is LNHDA, CDR2 SQIVND (reference sequence). Written as DNA, the CDR3 is TGTGCCAGTAGTATGCGGACTAGCGGGGCATATACGCAGTATTTT. Protein sequence: CASSMRTSGAYTQYF.

The chain uses TRBV27 and TRBJ2-1; D is perhaps TRBD1 or TRBD2 (6 bases each). The germline V gene has CDR1 MNHEY and CDR2 SMNVEV (reference sequence). Between the trimmed V and J ends, which lost 3 bases and 8 bases, there was a span of 17 bases. The CDR3 covers 15 residues. CDR3 amino acids: CASSLGGPRRDEQFF. As DNA, the CDR3 is TGTGCCAGCAGTTTGGGGGGCCCTAGGAGAGATGAGCAGTTCTTC.

This clone has at least ten counts. The chain uses TRBV2 and TRBJ1-1, with D possibly being TRBD1 (6 bases). In germline, CDR1 is SNHLY, CDR2 FYNNEI. Deletions cut 7 bases from V and 4 bases from J, with 16 bases between. The CDR3 is 14 amino acids. The CDR3 sequence is CASTLQGTLTEAFF. CDR3 sequence (DNA): TGTGCCAGCACATTACAGGGAACGCTCACTGAAGCTTTCTTT.

V and J are TRBV9 and TRBJ1-5; D ambiguous. The V end was cut by 3 bases, the J end by 9 bases, with 13 bases between. In germline, CDR1 is SGDLS, CDR2 YYNGEE. The CDR3 spans 13 residues. CDR3 in amino acids: CASSAFCLVPQHF. The DNA of the CDR3 is TGTGCCAGCAGCGCCTTTTGCCTGGTGCCCCAGCATTTT.

In this sample, this clone turned up many times. This chain links TRBV7-2 with TRBJ1-4; D is undetermined. The CDR3 has 14 residues. CDR1 is SGHTA, CDR2 FQGNSA, per germline. V was trimmed by 5 bases and J by 7 bases, leaving 14 bases between them. The CDR3 loop reads CASSPQEGGEKLFF. The CDR3 nucleotides are TGTGCCAGCAGCCCCCAAGAGGGAGGTGAAAAACTGTTTTTT.

This rearrangement joins TRBV6-2 or TRBV6-3 to TRBJ2-5; 7 nucleotides match TRBD2. The CDR3 runs to 12 residues. Per germline, CDR1 MNHEY and CDR2 SVGEGT. V lost 6 bases to trimming and J lost 7 bases; unmatched junction nucleotides: 5. The CDR3 nucleotides read TGTGCCAGCAGAGGGGAGGGCGGGACCCAGTACTTC. This translates into CASRGEGGTQYF.

The table lists this clone with many counts. The V call is TRBV6-1, the J call TRBJ2-7; D might be TRBD2 (6 bases). The CDR3 spans 13 residues. V was shortened by 6 bases and J by 5 bases, with 14 bases between the two germline ends. Germline CDR1 MNHNS, CDR2 SASEGT. Written as DNA, the CDR3 is TGTGCCAGCAGCGGGGGACTTTTGGACGAGCAGTACTTC. Protein sequence: CASSGGLLDEQYF.

The sample holds many counts of this clone. The chain's CDR3 is CASSVAPTGGYEQYF. CDR3 DNA sequence: TGTGCCAGCAGCGTAGCCCCGACCGGGGGATACGAGCAGTACTTC. The V call is TRBV9, the J call TRBJ2-7; a weak D match, TRBD2 (6 bases). Germline V gives CDR1 SGDLS, CDR2 YYNGEE. V was trimmed by 0 bases and J by 4 bases, leaving 14 bases between them. The CDR3 contains 15 residues.

This clone was observed a single time. One end of the junction fails to match germline, which may point to a read error. V is TRBV30 and J is TRBJ2-1, with no clear D. The CDR3 spans 14 residues. Germline loops: CDR1 GTSNPN, CDR2 SVGIG (reference sequence). Written as DNA, the CDR3 is TGTGCCTGGGGTGTGAGTGTTACCTACAATGAGCAGTTCTTC. It translates to CAWGVSVTYNEQFF.

The sample holds many counts of this clone. The chain uses TRBV24-1 and TRBJ2-1; no firm D call. CDR1 and CDR2 from the germline V gene are KGHDR and SFDVKD. This CDR3 comprises 13 residues. V lost 1 base, J lost 7 bases, and 7 bases lay in between. The CDR3 nucleotides are TGTGCCACCAGTGATTTAGGAGCTAATGAGCAGTTCTTC. It is translated as CATSDLGANEQFF.

Comments on this clone: This may be a read error, as it is one base from a much larger clone. Different DNA sequences within this sample yield the same CDR3. The V call is TRBV19, the J call TRBJ2-6; D remains ambiguous. Looked up from germline, CDR1 is LNHDA and CDR2 is SQIVND (reference sequence). Trimming cost V 4 bases and J 0 bases, with 19 bases left between them. The CDR3 loop spans 19 amino acids. As DNA, the CDR3 is TGTGCCAGTAGTACGGGTCTGGGTGCGGAACGCTCTGGGGCCAACGTCCTGACTTTC. It codes for CASSTGLGAERSGANVLTF.

The rearrangement links TRBV20-1 to TRBJ2-7; 13 nucleotides line up with TRBD2. This CDR3 contains 13 residues. The V gene end was trimmed by 8 bases and the J gene end by 5 bases; junction bases not matched to a gene: 6. Per the germline V gene, CDR1 is DFQATT and CDR2 is SNEGSKA (reference sequence). CDR3 coding DNA: TGCAGTTCGGGACTAGCGGGGATAGACGAGCAGTACTTC. Its translation is CSSGLAGIDEQYF.

V usage is TRBV9 and J usage is TRBJ2-1, with TRBD2 matching over 9 bases. This CDR3 has 14 residues. Germline values: CDR1 SGDLS, CDR2 YYNGEE. Trimming at V came to 0 bases and at J to 6 bases, leaving 1 base not matched to a gene. CDR3 DNA: TGTGCCAGCAGCGTAGGGACTAGCGCCAATGAGCAGTTCTTC. The encoded protein is CASSVGTSANEQFF.